A selection of T cell receptor beta chains follows, all from one sample in a study of shared clonotypes between healthy human individuals. Here immunoSEQ multiplex PCR was the method, and the copy in TCRdb shows in-frame clones only, minus some. The sample records about 2.3 million clones, 90% to 95% being singletons. Sequenced input: naive CD4+ T cells from PBMCs. These receptors all stem from a man aged 18-30 years in good health. Some clones in this sample may be carry-over from other donors' samples. Both conserved end residues are part of each CDR3. Fields, in order: clone size, V gene, D gene, J gene, CDR3 DNA, CDR3 protein. A D gene is named only where the DNA matches it firmly. Clone size is given for some rows only: seen once, a few or many times, or a class if the clone is expanded.

abundance: once
v_gene: TRBV19
d_gene: -
j_gene: TRBJ1-2
CDR3nt: TGTGCCAGTAGTATACGAGACAGCAACTATGGCTACACCTTC
CDR3aa: CASSIRDSNYGYTF

abundance: -
v_gene: TRBV5-6
d_gene: -
j_gene: TRBJ1-2
CDR3nt: TGTGCCAGCAGCTCGAAGAGTAGGGACCGATCTTCTGGCTACACCTTC
CDR3aa: CASSSKSRDRSSGYTF

abundance: -
v_gene: TRBV7-3
d_gene: -
j_gene: TRBJ2-3
CDR3nt: TGTGCCAGCAGCTTAGGACCCCGAATAGGCACAGATACGCAGTATTTT
CDR3aa: CASSLGPRIGTDTQYF

abundance: -
v_gene: TRBV7-2
d_gene: TRBD1
j_gene: TRBJ1-5
CDR3nt: TGTGCCAGCAGCCAGGGGGCGAGGAGCCAGCCCCAGCATTTT
CDR3aa: CASSQGARSQPQHF

abundance: -
v_gene: TRBV5-4
d_gene: TRBD2
j_gene: TRBJ2-3
CDR3nt: TGTGCCAGCAGCTTCGGGACTAGTTCTTCAGATACGCAGTATTTT
CDR3aa: CASSFGTSSSDTQYF

abundance: -
v_gene: TRBV6-1
d_gene: TRBD2
j_gene: TRBJ2-1
CDR3nt: TGTGCCAGCAGTGATAGCGGGCAAGCCTACAATGAGCAGTTCTTC
CDR3aa: CASSDSGQAYNEQFF

abundance: once
v_gene: TRBV5-1
d_gene: -
j_gene: TRBJ2-2
CDR3nt: TGCGCCAGCAGCTGGATATCCGGGATAAATTCCGGGGAGCTGTTTTTT
CDR3aa: CASSWISGINSGELFF

abundance: -
v_gene: TRBV5-4
d_gene: TRBD1
j_gene: TRBJ2-5
CDR3nt: TGTGCCAGCAGCTTGTGGCAGGGGGAGGAGACCCAGTACTTC
CDR3aa: CASSLWQGEETQYF

abundance: -
v_gene: TRBV30
d_gene: TRBD1
j_gene: TRBJ1-6
CDR3nt: TGTGCCTGGAGCGGACAGGGGGCTGGAGTTTCACCCCTCCACTTT
CDR3aa: CAWSGQGAGVSPLHF

abundance: -
v_gene: TRBV5-1
d_gene: -
j_gene: TRBJ1-2
CDR3nt: TGCGCCAGCAACCAAGGGGGGACCTCTAACTATGGCTACACCTTC
CDR3aa: CASNQGGTSNYGYTF

abundance: -
v_gene: TRBV28
d_gene: TRBD1
j_gene: TRBJ1-1
CDR3nt: TGTGCCAGCAGGGAATCCGGGACAGGGAACACTGAAGCTTTCTTT
CDR3aa: CASRESGTGNTEAFF

abundance: -
v_gene: TRBV5-1
d_gene: -
j_gene: TRBJ2-6
CDR3nt: TGCGCCAGCAGCGAACGGGCTGGGGCCAACGTCCTGACTTTC
CDR3aa: CASSERAGANVLTF

abundance: once
v_gene: TRBV5-4
d_gene: -
j_gene: TRBJ2-3
CDR3nt: TGTGCCAGCAGCTCTTCGACAAATTCTAGAGATACGCAGTATTTT
CDR3aa: CASSSSTNSRDTQYF

abundance: -
v_gene: TRBV7-3
d_gene: TRBD2
j_gene: TRBJ2-1
CDR3nt: TGTGCCAGCAGCCCACTAGCGGGGGCGGTAGATGAGCAGTTCTTC
CDR3aa: CASSPLAGAVDEQFF

abundance: -
v_gene: TRBV30
d_gene: TRBD2
j_gene: TRBJ2-7
CDR3nt: TGTGCCTGGAGGGTAGCGGGTTCCCACGAGCAGTACTTC
CDR3aa: CAWRVAGSHEQYF

abundance: -
v_gene: TRBV4-2
d_gene: -
j_gene: TRBJ2-2
CDR3nt: TGTGCCAGCAGCCAAGGATGGGGTCTGAACACCGGGGAGCTGTTTTTT
CDR3aa: CASSQGWGLNTGELFF

abundance: -
v_gene: TRBV5-4
d_gene: -
j_gene: TRBJ2-1
CDR3nt: TGTGCCAGCAGCTTCCTCGGGACCCCCAGTCATGAGCAGTTCTTC
CDR3aa: CASSFLGTPSHEQFF

abundance: few
v_gene: TRBV6-1
d_gene: -
j_gene: TRBJ1-5
CDR3nt: TGTGCCAGCAGTGAACGGGGGCTCGGTCAGCCCCAGCATTTT
CDR3aa: CASSERGLGQPQHF

abundance: -
v_gene: TRBV6-1
d_gene: TRBD2
j_gene: TRBJ2-7
CDR3nt: TGTGCCAGCAGTGTGTCTAGCGGGACCTACGAGCAGTACTTC
CDR3aa: CASSVSSGTYEQYF

abundance: -
v_gene: TRBV5-1
d_gene: -
j_gene: TRBJ2-6
CDR3nt: TGCGCCAGCAGCTTGGATGTCCCCGGGGCCAACGTCCTGACTTTC
CDR3aa: CASSLDVPGANVLTF

abundance: -
v_gene: TRBV7-2
d_gene: TRBD1
j_gene: TRBJ1-3
CDR3nt: TGTGCCAGCAGCCACCGACAGGGCTCTGGAAACACCATATATTTT
CDR3aa: CASSHRQGSGNTIYF

abundance: -
v_gene: TRBV27
d_gene: -
j_gene: TRBJ2-6
CDR3nt: TGTGCCAGCAGTTTGGGCAGAGCTGGGGCCAACGTCCTGACTTTC
CDR3aa: CASSLGRAGANVLTF

abundance: -
v_gene: TRBV5-1
d_gene: -
j_gene: TRBJ2-1
CDR3nt: TGCGCCAGCAGCGTAGGGTCCTACAATGAGCAGTTCTTC
CDR3aa: CASSVGSYNEQFF

abundance: -
v_gene: TRBV4-2
d_gene: TRBD2
j_gene: TRBJ2-1
CDR3nt: TGTGCCAGCAGCCAGGGGGGACTAGCGGGAAGGTATGAGCAGTTCTTC
CDR3aa: CASSQGGLAGRYEQFF

abundance: -
v_gene: TRBV7-2
d_gene: -
j_gene: TRBJ2-3
CDR3nt: TGTGCCAGCAGCTTAGGGCGGGCTAGCACAGATACGCAGTATTTT
CDR3aa: CASSLGRASTDTQYF

abundance: -
v_gene: TRBV9
d_gene: TRBD2
j_gene: TRBJ2-1
CDR3nt: TGTGCCAGCAGCGTAGCTAGCGGCCACTACAATGAGCAGTTCTTC
CDR3aa: CASSVASGHYNEQFF

abundance: -
v_gene: TRBV28
d_gene: TRBD1
j_gene: TRBJ2-5
CDR3nt: TGTGCCAGCAGTCACTATACGCCCGGGACAGGGGAAAAAGAGACCCAGTACTTC
CDR3aa: CASSHYTPGTGEKETQYF

abundance: -
v_gene: TRBV2
d_gene: TRBD2
j_gene: TRBJ2-1
CDR3nt: TGTGCCAGCAGTGAAGAGGTGGGCCTAGCGGGAAACAATGAGCAGTTCTTC
CDR3aa: CASSEEVGLAGNNEQFF

abundance: -
v_gene: TRBV19
d_gene: TRBD1
j_gene: TRBJ1-1
CDR3nt: TGTGCCAGTAGTATAAGGGGACAGGCGAGGGCTGAAGCTTTCTTT
CDR3aa: CASSIRGQARAEAFF

abundance: -
v_gene: TRBV28
d_gene: -
j_gene: TRBJ2-2
CDR3nt: TGTGCCAGCACCAGGCGGACCACGCCCGGGACCGGGGAGCTGTTTTTT
CDR3aa: CASTRRTTPGTGELFF

abundance: -
v_gene: TRBV5-4
d_gene: -
j_gene: TRBJ2-7
CDR3nt: TGTGCCAGCAGCAGGACGGACTCCTACGAGCAGTACTTC
CDR3aa: CASSRTDSYEQYF

abundance: -
v_gene: TRBV7-2
d_gene: -
j_gene: TRBJ1-5
CDR3nt: TGTGCCAGCAGCTTAGGCTTATCAGGGCAGCCCCAGCATTTT
CDR3aa: CASSLGLSGQPQHF

abundance: -
v_gene: TRBV30
d_gene: -
j_gene: TRBJ2-7
CDR3nt: TGTGCCTGGAGTGTAGGCGGGGTAAACTACGAGCAGTACTTC
CDR3aa: CAWSVGGVNYEQYF

abundance: -
v_gene: TRBV10-3
d_gene: -
j_gene: TRBJ1-3
CDR3nt: TGTGCCATCAGTGAGCAGGGAGGTAAAGGAAACACCATATATTTT
CDR3aa: CAISEQGGKGNTIYF

abundance: -
v_gene: TRBV6-5
d_gene: -
j_gene: TRBJ2-5
CDR3nt: TGTGCCAGCAGTTACTTTATAGCACTAGAGACCCAGTACTTC
CDR3aa: CASSYFIALETQYF

abundance: -
v_gene: TRBV28
d_gene: -
j_gene: TRBJ1-2
CDR3nt: TGTGCCAGCAGTTTGAAATTCTACTGGGGCTACACCTTC
CDR3aa: CASSLKFYWGYTF

abundance: -
v_gene: TRBV28
d_gene: -
j_gene: TRBJ2-7
CDR3nt: TGTGCCAGCAACGGGGGGCTGTACGAGCAGTACTTC
CDR3aa: CASNGGLYEQYF

abundance: -
v_gene: TRBV4-3
d_gene: TRBD1
j_gene: TRBJ2-7
CDR3nt: TGCGCCAGCAGCCATCCCGGGACAGTTCTCTTGCCAGCCTACGAGCAGTACTTC
CDR3aa: CASSHPGTVLLPAYEQYF

abundance: -
v_gene: TRBV4-1
d_gene: TRBD1
j_gene: TRBJ1-2
CDR3nt: TGCGCCAGCAGCCAAGATCGAAGGACAGGGACTAACTATGGCTACACCTTC
CDR3aa: CASSQDRRTGTNYGYTF

abundance: -
v_gene: TRBV6-5
d_gene: -
j_gene: TRBJ1-1
CDR3nt: TGTGCCAGCAGTTACGGGGGGTTGGGGAACACTGAAGCTTTCTTT
CDR3aa: CASSYGGLGNTEAFF

abundance: -
v_gene: TRBV6-5
d_gene: TRBD1
j_gene: TRBJ1-1
CDR3nt: TGTGCCAGCAGTTACTCACAGGGGGCATGGGCTTTCTTT
CDR3aa: CASSYSQGAWAFF

abundance: -
v_gene: TRBV19
d_gene: -
j_gene: TRBJ1-1
CDR3nt: TGTGCCAGTAGTTGGAGAGGGGCGGACACTGAAGCTTTCTTT
CDR3aa: CASSWRGADTEAFF

abundance: -
v_gene: TRBV7-2
d_gene: -
j_gene: TRBJ1-5
CDR3nt: TGTGCCAGCAGCACAAGGGGAGGCGGTCAGCCCCAGCATTTT
CDR3aa: CASSTRGGGQPQHF